This T cell receptor (beta chain) was identified in a study of blood T cell repertoires in COVID-19. Per the study methods: Amplification from reference gene primers served as the basis for estimated nucleated cell counts. The repertoire was sequenced with immunoSEQ multiplex PCR; TCRdb's copy has only in-frame clones and lacks some. V and J calls plus clone size are reproduced from that table; the DNA served to infer D and trimming. Here the sample spans roughly 130,000 clones, approximately 88% being singletons. Cohort assignment relied on participant-reported clinical history. Germline V gene sequence: CDR1 LNHDA, CDR2 SQIVND (reference sequence). V was pared by 6 bases and J by 8 bases, with 19 bases of the junction left unmatched. This CDR3 comprises 17 residues. There are many counts of this clone.

Input material: PBMCs or T cells enriched from blood (not recorded which). The TCR was taken from a man between 40 and 49 years old with acute COVID-19. The chain carries TRBV19 and TRBJ2-4; 7 bases line up with TRBD2. The CDR3 protein is CASSPGGGGMRGDIQYF. The CDR3 nucleotides are TGTGCCAGTAGCCCGGGGGGAGGCGGCATGAGGGGTGACATTCAGTACTTC.